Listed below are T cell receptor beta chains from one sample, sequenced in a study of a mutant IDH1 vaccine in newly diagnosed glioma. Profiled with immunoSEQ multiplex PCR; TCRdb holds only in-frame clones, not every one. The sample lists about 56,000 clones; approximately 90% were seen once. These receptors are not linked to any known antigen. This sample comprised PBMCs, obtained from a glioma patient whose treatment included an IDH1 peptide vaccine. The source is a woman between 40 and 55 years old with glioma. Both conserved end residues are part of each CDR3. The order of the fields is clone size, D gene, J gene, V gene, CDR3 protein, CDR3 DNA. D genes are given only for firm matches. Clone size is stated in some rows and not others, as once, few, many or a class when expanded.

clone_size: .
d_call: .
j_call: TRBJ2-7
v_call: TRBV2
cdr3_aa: CATLEGTEQYF
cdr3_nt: TGTGCCACCCTAGAGGGCACCGAGCAGTACTTC

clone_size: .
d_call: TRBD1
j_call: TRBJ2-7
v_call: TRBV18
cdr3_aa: CASSPSGQGVYEQYF
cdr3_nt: TGTGCCAGCTCACCATCCGGACAGGGCGTCTACGAGCAGTACTTC

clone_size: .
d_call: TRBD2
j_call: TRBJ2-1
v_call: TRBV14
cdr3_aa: CASSQVRLAVNNEQFF
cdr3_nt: TGTGCCAGCAGCCAAGTGCGACTAGCGGTGAACAATGAGCAGTTCTTC

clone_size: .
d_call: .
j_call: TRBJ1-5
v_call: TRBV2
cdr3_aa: CASRRERDQPQHF
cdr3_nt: TGTGCCAGCAGAAGGGAGAGGGATCAGCCCCAGCATTTT

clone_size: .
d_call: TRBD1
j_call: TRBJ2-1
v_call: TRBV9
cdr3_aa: CASSSHRGPNYNEQFF
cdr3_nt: TGTGCCAGCAGCTCCCACAGGGGGCCCAACTACAATGAGCAGTTCTTC

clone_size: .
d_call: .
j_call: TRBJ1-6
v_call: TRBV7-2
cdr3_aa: CASSLTGSPNSPLHF
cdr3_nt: TGTGCCAGCAGCTTAACGGGCAGTCCGAATTCACCCCTCCACTTT

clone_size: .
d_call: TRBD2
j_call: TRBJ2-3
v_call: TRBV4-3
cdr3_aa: CASSLGTSVTDTQYF
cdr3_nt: TGCGCCAGCAGCCTGGGGACTAGCGTCACAGATACGCAGTATTTT

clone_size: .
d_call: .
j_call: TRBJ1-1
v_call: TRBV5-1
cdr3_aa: CASSLVSGKTEAFF
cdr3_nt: TGCGCCAGCAGCTTGGTGTCAGGAAAGACTGAAGCTTTCTTT

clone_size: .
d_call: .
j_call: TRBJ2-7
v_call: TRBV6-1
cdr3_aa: CASSEVAYEQYF
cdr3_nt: TGTGCCAGCAGTGAAGTCGCCTACGAGCAGTACTTC

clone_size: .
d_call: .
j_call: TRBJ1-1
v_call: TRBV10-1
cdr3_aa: CASSDQIHTEAFF
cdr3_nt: TGCGCCAGCAGTGACCAAATTCACACTGAAGCTTTCTTT

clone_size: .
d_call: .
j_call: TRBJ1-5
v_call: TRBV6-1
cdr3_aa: CASSEFLQGNQPQHF
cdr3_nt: TGTGCCAGCAGTGAATTCTTACAGGGCAATCAGCCCCAGCATTTT

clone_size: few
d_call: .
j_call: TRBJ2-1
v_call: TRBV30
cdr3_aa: CAWSSNLAPSYNEQFF
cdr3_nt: TGTGCCTGGAGCTCAAATCTAGCTCCTTCCTACAATGAGCAGTTCTTC

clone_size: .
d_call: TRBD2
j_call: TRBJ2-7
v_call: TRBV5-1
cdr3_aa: CASKGLAGDEQYF
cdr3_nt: TGCGCCAGCAAGGGACTAGCGGGAGACGAGCAGTACTTC

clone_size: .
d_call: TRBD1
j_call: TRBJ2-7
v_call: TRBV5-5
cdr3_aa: CASSLEDRSSYEQYF
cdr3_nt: TGTGCCAGCAGCTTGGAGGACAGGAGCTCCTACGAGCAGTACTTC

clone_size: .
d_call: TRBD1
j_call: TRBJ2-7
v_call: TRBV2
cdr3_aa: CASSVQGLQYF
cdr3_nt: TGTGCCAGCAGTGTACAGGGGTTGCAGTACTTC

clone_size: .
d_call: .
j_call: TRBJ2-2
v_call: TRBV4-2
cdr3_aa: CASSQDTGSAGELFF
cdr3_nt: TGTGCCAGCAGCCAAGATACAGGGAGCGCCGGGGAGCTGTTTTTT

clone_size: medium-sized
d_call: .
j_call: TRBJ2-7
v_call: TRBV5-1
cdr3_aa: CASSLKGSGEQYF
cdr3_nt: TGCGCCAGCAGCTTAAAAGGGTCGGGAGAGCAGTACTTC

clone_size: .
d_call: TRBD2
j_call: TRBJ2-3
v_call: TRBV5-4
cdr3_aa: CASSASGGEVDTQYF
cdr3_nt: TGTGCCAGCAGCGCTAGCGGGGGGGAGGTAGATACGCAGTATTTT

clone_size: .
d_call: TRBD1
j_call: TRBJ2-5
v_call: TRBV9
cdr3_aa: CASSPRQGQYQETQYF
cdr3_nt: TGTGCCAGCAGCCCAAGACAGGGCCAGTACCAAGAGACCCAGTACTTC

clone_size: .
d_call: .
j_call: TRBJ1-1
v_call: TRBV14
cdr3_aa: CASSQDLDTEAFF
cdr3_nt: TGTGCCAGCAGCCAAGATCTGGACACTGAAGCTTTCTTT

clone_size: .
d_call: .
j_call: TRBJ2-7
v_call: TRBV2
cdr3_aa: CAIKGGISYEQYF
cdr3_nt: TGTGCCATCAAGGGGGGGATCTCCTACGAGCAGTACTTC

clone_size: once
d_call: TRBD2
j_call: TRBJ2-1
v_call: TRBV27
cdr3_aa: CASSLGGSWYNEQFF
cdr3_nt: TGTGCCAGCAGTTTAGGCGGGAGCTGGTACAATGAGCAGTTCTTC

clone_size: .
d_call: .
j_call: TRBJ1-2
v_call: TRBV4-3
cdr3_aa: CASSQDVGFYGYTF
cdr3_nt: TGCGCCAGCAGCCAAGATGTAGGGTTCTATGGCTACACCTTC

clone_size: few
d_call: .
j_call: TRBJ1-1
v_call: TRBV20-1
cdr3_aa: CSARAGEAFF
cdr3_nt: TGCAGTGCTAGGGCCGGGGAAGCTTTCTTT

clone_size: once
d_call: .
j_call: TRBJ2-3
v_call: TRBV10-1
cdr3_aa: CASPGATDTQYF
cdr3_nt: TGCGCCAGCCCCGGGGCCACAGATACGCAGTATTTT

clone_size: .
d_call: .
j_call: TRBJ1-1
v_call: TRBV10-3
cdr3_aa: CAISGLDTEAFF
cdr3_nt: TGTGCCATCAGCGGCCTTGACACTGAAGCTTTCTTT

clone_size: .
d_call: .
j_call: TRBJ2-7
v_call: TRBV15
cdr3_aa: CATSRAPALGRRSSYEQYF
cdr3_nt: TGTGCCACCAGCAGAGCCCCGGCCCTAGGGCGGCGAAGCTCCTACGAGCAGTACTTC

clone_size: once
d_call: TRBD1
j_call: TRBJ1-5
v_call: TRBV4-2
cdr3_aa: CASSQEGQGSQPQHF
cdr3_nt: TGTGCCAGCAGCCAAGAGGGACAGGGGAGTCAGCCCCAGCATTTT

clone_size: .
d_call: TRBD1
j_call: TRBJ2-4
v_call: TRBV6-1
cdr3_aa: CASSERTGTLTKNIQYF
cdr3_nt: TGTGCCAGCAGTGAACGGACAGGAACTTTAACCAAAAACATTCAGTACTTC

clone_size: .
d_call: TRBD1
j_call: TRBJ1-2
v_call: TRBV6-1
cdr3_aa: CASMGQGKDYGYTF
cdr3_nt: TGTGCCAGCATGGGACAGGGGAAGGACTATGGCTACACCTTC

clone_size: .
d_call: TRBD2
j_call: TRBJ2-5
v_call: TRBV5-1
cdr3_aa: CASTLAGVGETQYF
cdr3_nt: TGCGCCAGCACCCTAGCGGGGGTGGGAGAGACCCAGTACTTC

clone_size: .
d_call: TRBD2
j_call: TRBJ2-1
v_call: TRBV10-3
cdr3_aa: CAISVDGGVFEQFF
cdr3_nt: TGTGCCATCAGTGTGGACGGGGGGGTTTTTGAGCAGTTCTTC

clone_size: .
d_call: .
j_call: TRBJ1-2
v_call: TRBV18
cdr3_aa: CASSPRGDYGYTF
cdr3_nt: TGTGCCAGCTCACCAAGGGGGGACTATGGCTACACCTTC

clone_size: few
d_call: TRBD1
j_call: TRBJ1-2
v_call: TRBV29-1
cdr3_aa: CSVRSGFGTGGSLGYTF
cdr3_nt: TGCAGCGTTCGTTCGGGTTTCGGGACAGGGGGTTCCTTGGGCTACACCTTC

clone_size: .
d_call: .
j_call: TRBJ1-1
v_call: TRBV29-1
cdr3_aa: CSVEVFGRALNTEAFF
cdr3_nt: TGCAGCGTTGAAGTCTTCGGACGGGCCTTGAACACTGAAGCTTTCTTT

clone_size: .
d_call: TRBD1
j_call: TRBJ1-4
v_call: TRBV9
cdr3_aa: CASSVGDRALGNEKLFF
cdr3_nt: TGTGCCAGCAGCGTAGGGGACAGGGCGTTGGGTAATGAAAAACTGTTTTTT

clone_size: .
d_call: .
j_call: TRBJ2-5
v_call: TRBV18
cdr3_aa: CASSPVALDRETQYF
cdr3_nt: TGTGCCAGCTCACCGGTGGCTCTGGATAGAGAGACCCAGTACTTC

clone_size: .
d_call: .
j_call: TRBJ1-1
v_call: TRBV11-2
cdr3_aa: CASSLVAGLANTEAFF
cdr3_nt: TGTGCCAGCAGCTTAGTAGCAGGGCTGGCGAACACTGAAGCTTTCTTT

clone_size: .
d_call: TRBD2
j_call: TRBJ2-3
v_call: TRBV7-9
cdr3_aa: CASSSPGLAGGSTDTQYF
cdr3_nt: TGTGCCAGCAGCTCACCGGGACTAGCGGGGGGCAGCACAGATACGCAGTATTTT

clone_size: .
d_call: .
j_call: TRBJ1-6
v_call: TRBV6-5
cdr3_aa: CASSYSLGGSPLHF
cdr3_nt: TGTGCCAGCAGTTACTCATTGGGGGGTTCACCCCTCCACTTT

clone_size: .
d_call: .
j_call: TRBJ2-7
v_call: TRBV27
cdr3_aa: CASSFSRGITYEQYF
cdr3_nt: TGTGCCAGCAGTTTCAGTCGGGGGATAACCTACGAGCAGTACTTC

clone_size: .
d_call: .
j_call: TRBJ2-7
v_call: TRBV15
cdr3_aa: CATSRDGYEQYF
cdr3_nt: TGTGCCACCAGCAGAGATGGTTACGAGCAGTACTTC